This T cell receptor (beta chain) was identified during a study of blood T cell repertoires in COVID-19. Across the whole study: Samples representing acute and convalescent COVID-19 were sourced from the United States, Italy and Spain. Nucleic acid was either cDNA or gDNA, and it came from T cells, B-cell-depleted T cells, or PBMCs.

This clone has a single count. The V segment lost 8 bases and the J segment 8 bases; nucleotides outside the gene matches: 8. CDR1 is SQVTM and CDR2 is ANQGSEA in the germline V gene. CDR3 length equals 12 residues. The participants were between about 18 and 90 years old and came from 20 to 30 US areas. Clinical histories supplied by participants themselves formed the basis of cohort assignment. The assay was immunoSEQ multiplex PCR, and TCRdb's table has in-frame clones only and misses some. The data show 180,000 or so clones, about 86% seen once. Input material: PBMCs or T cells enriched from blood (not recorded which). V and J are TRBV29-1 and TRBJ1-4; TRBD1 matches at 7 bases. This sequence originates from a woman aged 45-65 years in a cohort exposed to, infected with or recovered from COVID-19 (not recorded which). This CDR3 is CSSSGGGEKLFF. The DNA of the CDR3 is TGCAGCTCTTCAGGGGGAGGCGAAAAACTGTTTTTT.